These 21 T cell receptor beta chains were sequenced from one sample in a study of shared clonotypes between healthy human individuals. The data were produced by immunoSEQ multiplex PCR, yet TCRdb's version contains in-frame clones alone and is incomplete. The table has about 490,000 clones, 79% seen once. Sequencing was carried out using PBMCs. All receptors derive from a woman between 35 and 50 years old in good health. Some clones in this sample may be carry-over from other donors' samples.

V is TRBV7-9 and J is TRBJ2-3; 9 nucleotides line up with TRBD2. Per the germline V gene, CDR1 is SEHNR and CDR2 is FQNEAQ (reference sequence). The CDR3 consists of 14 residues. V was clipped by 6 bases and J by 3 bases; unmatched bases: 4. The CDR3 reads CASRLAGMTDTQYF. CDR3 in DNA: TGTGCCAGCAGGCTAGCGGGAATGACAGATACGCAGTATTTT.

The gene calls are TRBV6-5 and TRBJ2-3; D gene uncertain. The V gene's germline CDR1 is MNHEY and CDR2 SVGAGI. V was cut by 2 bases and J by 4 bases, with 10 bases left in between. The CDR3 length is 14 residues. In DNA form, the CDR3 reads TGTGCCAGCAGTTACCAGGATGGTGCAGATACGCAGTATTTT. The encoded protein is CASSYQDGADTQYF.

The V and J genes are TRBV7-2 and TRBJ2-1; D is undetermined. Germline V gene data show CDR1 as SGHTA and CDR2 as FQGNSA. Trimming cost V 4 bases and J 2 bases, with 6 bases left between them. The CDR3 extends over 13 amino acids. As DNA, the CDR3 is TGTGCCAGCAGCTACACAGCCTACAATGAGCAGTTCTTC. It specifies CASSYTAYNEQFF.

V is TRBV10-3 and J is TRBJ2-2; 10 bases fit TRBD1. This CDR3 spans 15 amino acids. Germline loops: CDR1 ENHRY, CDR2 SYGVKD. V gave up 7 bases and J gave up 3 bases; unmatched junction bases: 5. The CDR3 here is CAITDRGLDTGELFF. The CDR3 bases are TGTGCCATCACCGACAGGGGGCTTGACACCGGGGAGCTGTTTTTT.

The chain has TRBV2 and TRBJ1-6; 8 positions agree with TRBD1. Per the germline V gene, CDR1 is SNHLY and CDR2 is FYNNEI. Trimming at V came to 5 bases and at J to 10 bases, leaving 7 bases not matched to a gene. The CDR3 spans 14 residues. The CDR3 loop reads CASSSSRGPSPLHF. The CDR3 DNA reads as TGTGCCAGCAGTAGCTCCAGGGGGCCCTCACCCCTCCACTTT.

The chain has TRBV7-9 and TRBJ2-7, with TRBD1 matching over 9 bases. Germline CDR1 is SEHNR and CDR2 is FQNEAQ (reference sequence). CDR3 size: 14 residues. The V segment lost 5 bases and the J segment 4 bases; nucleotides outside the gene matches: 6. CDR3 DNA sequence: TGTGCCAGCAGCGGCCCGGGACAGGGTTACGAGCAGTACTTC. It yields the protein CASSGPGQGYEQYF.

As to this clone: A single base is all that separates this from a far larger clone, so a read error is likely. The V and J genes are TRBV4-2 and TRBJ2-7; D is unclear. Germline CDR1 LGHNA, CDR2 YNFKEQ. V was cut by 4 bases and J by 2 bases, with 15 bases left in between. The CDR3 is made up of 15 amino acids. The CDR3 DNA follows: TGTGCCAGCAGCCGAAGCGAGTCCTCCCCCTACGAGCAGTACTTC. Its translation is CASSRSESSPYEQYF.

This sequence joins TRBV7-9 and TRBJ2-7, with D hard to call. Trimming removed 5 bases from V and 1 base from J, with 21 bases in between. The CDR3 consists of 17 residues. CDR1 and CDR2 (germline): SEHNR, FQNEAQ (reference sequence). The DNA for the CDR3 is TGTGCCAGCAGCCCAAGCGATCGGAGCCCGAAATCCTACGAGCAGTACTTC. Its protein is CASSPSDRSPKSYEQYF.

The chain combines TRBV19 with TRBJ2-7; TRBD2 is a possible D gene (6 bases). This CDR3 contains 15 residues. Germline values: CDR1 LNHDA, CDR2 SQIVND (reference sequence). V lost 4 bases and J lost 0, with 13 bases in between. The CDR3 DNA follows: TGTGCCAGTAGTACTAGACTAGGGAGCTCCTACGAGCAGTACTTC. Its protein product is CASSTRLGSSYEQYF.

The chain couples TRBV5-1 to TRBJ2-3; TRBD2 agrees at 10 bases. This CDR3 has 15 residues. V lost 1 base to trimming and J lost 2 bases; unmatched junction nucleotides: 1. Per the germline V gene, CDR1 is SGHRS and CDR2 is YFSETQ. CDR3 region: CASSLTSGITDTQYF. Here the CDR3 DNA reads TGCGCCAGCAGCTTGACTAGCGGGATCACAGATACGCAGTATTTT.

The V and J genes are TRBV2 and TRBJ1-2, with D possibly matching TRBD1 (5 bases). Trimming shortened V by 6 bases and J by 5 bases, and 13 bases separated the two germline ends. Germline V gives CDR1 SNHLY, CDR2 FYNNEI. CDR3 length: 13 amino acids. In DNA form, the CDR3 reads TGTGCCAGCAGCAGGGAGATCGGATATGGCTACACCTTC. It encodes CASSREIGYGYTF.

In this sample, this clone turned up once. This chain joins TRBV28 and TRBJ2-7; 7 bases line up with TRBD1. V shed 1 base and J 3 bases; nucleotides not matched to a gene: 3. The germline V gene encodes CDR1 MDHEN and CDR2 SYDVKM. The CDR3 runs to 14 residues. Here the CDR3 DNA reads TGTGCCAGCAGTTTATCTACAGGGGTCTACGAGCAGTACTTC. It specifies CASSLSTGVYEQYF.

The chain couples TRBV27 to TRBJ2-3; D unclear. The CDR3 is 12 amino acids. V lost 8 bases and J 11 bases, leaving 17 bases between the germline ends. Germline V gene data show CDR1 as MNHEY and CDR2 as SMNVEV (reference sequence). In DNA, the CDR3 is TGTGCCAGCTGGGGATCTAGTGGTTTGCAGTATTTT. Encoded protein: CASWGSSGLQYF.

The chain is built from TRBV6-6 and TRBJ2-1, with 9 bases matching TRBD2. J lost 4 bases, V lost 7 bases, and 11 bases had no gene match. In germline, CDR1 is MNHNY, CDR2 SVGAGI (reference sequence). This CDR3 has 16 residues. CDR3 coding DNA: TGTGCCAGCAAAACTCGGGTAGCGGGAGTGTACAATGAGCAGTTCTTC. Translating gives CASKTRVAGVYNEQFF.

V usage is TRBV9 and J usage is TRBJ1-1; no clear D gene. This CDR3 contains 15 residues. Trimming left V 3 bases short and J 0 bases short, with 12 bases between. Germline V gene data show CDR1 as SGDLS and CDR2 as YYNGEE. CDR3 sequence: CASSEAGRMNTEAFF. CDR3 in DNA: TGTGCCAGCAGCGAGGCAGGTCGAATGAACACTGAAGCTTTCTTT. The full variable domain, completed using reference TRBV9 and TRBJ1-1, is DSGVTQTPKHLITATGQRVTLRCSPRSGDLSVYWYQQSLDQGLQFLIQYYNGEERAKGNILERFSAQQFPDLHSELNLSSLELGDSALYFCASSEAGRMNTEAFFGQGTRLTVV.

This clone has ten or more counts. J is TRBJ2-3 and V is TRBV6-4, with D perhaps assigned TRBD1 or TRBD2 (5 bases each). This CDR3 has 14 amino acids. Trimming stripped 5 bases from V and 0 bases from J, with 9 bases between. Germline assignment: CDR1 MRHNA and CDR2 SNTAGT. The CDR3 reads CASSKGESTDTQYF. As DNA, the CDR3 is TGTGCCAGCAGTAAAGGGGAGAGCACAGATACGCAGTATTTT.

This clone turned up a few times. J is TRBJ1-5 and V is TRBV19; 11 bases match TRBD1. The CDR3 has 13 residues. CDR1 LNHDA and CDR2 SQIVND come from the germline V gene (reference sequence). Trimming cost V 6 bases and J 6 bases; bases outside gene matches: 1. CDR3 in DNA: TGTGCCAGTAGCGGGACAGGGGGTCAGCCCCAGCATTTT. Residues: CASSGTGGQPQHF.

The genes are TRBV15 and TRBJ1-1; D possibly corresponds to TRBD1 (6 bases). Germline CDR1 is LNHNV and CDR2 is YYDKDF (reference sequence). The CDR3 covers 15 residues. Trimming stripped 0 bases from V and 1 base from J, with 9 bases between. This CDR3 is CATSRDGQPNTEAFF. The CDR3 region has the DNA TGTGCCACCAGCAGAGATGGACAGCCGAACACTGAAGCTTTCTTT. Using reference TRBV15 and TRBJ1-1 for the parts outside the CDR3, the full variable domain is DAMVIQNPRYQVTQFGKPVTLSCSQTLNHNVMYWYQQKSSQAPKLLFHYYDKDFNNEADTPDNFQSRRPNTSFCFLDIRSPGLGDTAMYLCATSRDGQPNTEAFFGQGTRLTVV.

Many counts were recorded for this clone. The gene calls are TRBV9 and TRBJ2-1, with D uncertain. With 0 bases removed from V and 1 base from J, the gap between germline ends came to 8 bases. This CDR3 region has 15 residues. In germline, CDR1 is SGDLS, CDR2 YYNGEE. DNA for the CDR3: TGTGCCAGCAGCGTAGATGGCCAATCCTACAATGAGCAGTTCTTC. Its translation is CASSVDGQSYNEQFF.

V usage is TRBV19 and J usage is TRBJ2-1; TRBD1 agrees at 9 bases. Germline V gene lookup returns CDR1 LNHDA and CDR2 SQIVND (reference sequence). The CDR3 loop spans 14 amino acids. Trimming took 3 bases from V and 6 from J; bases not matched to a gene: 3. In DNA, the CDR3 is TGTGCCAGTAGTATTTCGACAGGGGGCAATGAGCAGTTCTTC. Encoded protein: CASSISTGGNEQFF.

This chain uses TRBV7-9 with TRBJ2-1; D may correspond to TRBD1 or TRBD2 (5 bases each). V gave up 5 bases and J gave up 2 bases, with 16 bases separating them. The CDR3 has 16 amino acids. Germline-derived CDR1 and CDR2 are SEHNR and FQNEAQ (reference sequence). DNA of the CDR3: TGTGCCAGCAGCCACGAGGTGCAGGGACCCTACAATGAGCAGTTCTTC. It codes for CASSHEVQGPYNEQFF.